The clone carrying this T cell receptor beta chain came up many times. Clinical symptoms, serum thyroxine, TRAb, thyroid ultrasound and orbital computed tomography determined diagnosis. This sample was taken from a study of Graves' ophthalmopathy and Graves' hyperthyroidism. Amplification of TCR beta CDR3 regions used RNA transcripts. Second-round multiplex PCR followed a first-round RT-PCR using HTBI primers. TCRdb re-called the multiplex PCR reads through MiXCR, storing one row per CDR3 protein. The repertoire holds approximately 210,000 distinct CDR3 sequences, with just under 30% as singletons. Germline CDR1 reads SQVTM; CDR2 reads ANQGSEA. J was trimmed by 0 bases and V by 6 bases; bases with no gene match: 1. The CDR3 is 12 amino acids.

The specimen was peripheral blood. This sequence joins TRBV29-1 and TRBJ2-7, with 8 bases lining up with TRBD2. The clonotype comes from a man aged 45 to 65 with Graves' ophthalmopathy. The chain's CDR3 is CSVTSVSYEQYF. In nucleotides, the CDR3 is TGCAGCGTGACTAGCGTCTCCTACGAGCAGTACTTC.